This TCR beta chain originates from a study of PD-1 blockade in classical Hodgkin lymphoma. Study conclusions and caveats: With CD4+ cells, TCR diversity rose significantly by C4D1, but not with CD8+ cells.

The V end lost 2 bases, the J end lost 5 bases, and 7 bases lay between the germline ends. CDR1 is KGHSH and CDR2 is LQKENI in the germline V gene. The CDR3 loop spans 13 amino acids. This clone was detected only a few times. What it binds is unknown. All trial patients relapsed after autologous stem cell transplantation. The assay was immunoSEQ multiplex PCR, and TCRdb's table has in-frame clones only and misses some. The sample contains over 15,000 clones, 82% of which appear only once. Specimen: peripheral blood mononuclear cells (PBMCs), collected before the second cycle of nivolumab. The genes are TRBV18 and TRBJ1-5; the D is unclear. This receptor was obtained from a human donor with classical Hodgkin lymphoma. The CDR3 spells CASSPGSDQPQHF. The CDR3 DNA is TGTGCCAGCTCACCAGGGTCAGATCAGCCCCAGCATTTT.